These 29 T cell receptor beta chains came from one sample sequenced in a study of blood T cell repertoires in COVID-19 (dated by TCRdb to 2020 to 2022). Libraries were made using the immunoSEQ multiplex PCR assay. TCRdb obtained this table from immuneACCESS and retained in-frame rearrangements with V and J assigned. These tables miss some clones; where compared with another copy, unresolved V genes account for less than half of the shortfall, and the remainder is unexplained. The sample table holds around 70,000 clones, of which 65% to 90% were seen once. The ten largest account for 35% to 50% of the sample. Sequenced input: peripheral blood. These TCRs come from a man older than 75 with acute or convalescent COVID-19.

This clone occurred a few times. V and J are TRBV2 and TRBJ2-2, with TRBD2 matching 8 bases. CDR3 length: 15 amino acids. V dropped 6 bases and J dropped 5; count of bases not matched to a gene: 8. Germline-derived CDR1 and CDR2 are SNHLY and FYNNEI. CDR3 nucleotide sequence: TGTGCCAGCAGAGACGCGGGGGGCCCAACCGGGGAGCTGTTTTTT. Residues: CASRDAGGPTGELFF.

V usage is TRBV28 and J usage is TRBJ1-1; D is possibly TRBD1 (5 bases). The germline V and J ends were trimmed by 3 bases and 6 bases, with 17 bases remaining between them. Germline assignment: CDR1 MDHEN and CDR2 SYDVKM. This CDR3 has 15 residues. The CDR3 DNA reads as TGTGCCAGCAGTTTTTATCAGGGAGGGACGGCTGAAGCTTTCTTT. It specifies CASSFYQGGTAEAFF.

This chain links TRBV27 with TRBJ1-5, with TRBD1 matching over 9 bases. The CDR3 consists of 14 residues. Germline CDR1 and CDR2: MNHEY and SMNVEV (reference sequence). The J segment lost 4 bases and the V segment lost 6 bases, leaving 4 bases of the junction unmatched. This chain's CDR3 is CASRGTGRNQPQHF. The CDR3 bases are TGTGCCAGCAGAGGGACAGGGAGGAATCAGCCCCAGCATTTT.

This clone came up a few times. The CDR3 DNA reads as TGCGCCAGCAGCCAGCTAAAGTCGACAGAAAGGAACACTGAAGCTTTCTTT. The encoded protein is CASSQLKSTERNTEAFF. The chain joins TRBV4-1 to TRBJ1-1, with D possibly matching TRBD1 (5 bases). This CDR3 comprises 17 residues. CDR1 and CDR2 from the germline V gene are MGHRA and YSYEKL. Trimming shortened V by 3 bases and J by 1 base, and 18 bases separated the two germline ends.

V usage is TRBV7-9 and J usage is TRBJ2-4, with 7 bases that match TRBD2. This CDR3 is 15 amino acids long. The junction had 8 bases not matched to a gene; V was cut back by 5 bases and J by 4 bases. CDR1 SEHNR and CDR2 FQNEAQ come from the germline V gene (reference sequence). The DNA for the CDR3 is TGTGCCAGCAGCCCAATCTGGGGAGGGAAAAACATTCAGTACTTC. It translates to CASSPIWGGKNIQYF.

V and J are TRBV18 and TRBJ1-5; possible D gene TRBD1, 6 bases. Germline V gives CDR1 KGHSH, CDR2 LQKENI. The ends were cut back, 3 bases at V and 3 bases at J, with 9 bases in the middle. The CDR3 has 14 residues. The CDR3 is CASSPGHNNQPQHF. The CDR3 DNA follows: TGTGCCAGCTCACCGGGACACAACAATCAGCCCCAGCATTTT.

The rearrangement joins TRBV29-1 to TRBJ2-2, with 12 bases lining up with TRBD1. The J segment lost 6 bases and the V segment lost 7 bases, leaving 3 bases of the junction unmatched. CDR3 length equals 13 residues. In germline, CDR1 is SQVTM, CDR2 ANQGSEA. The CDR3 sequence: CSAGTGGPGELFF. The CDR3 DNA sequence: TGCAGCGCTGGGACAGGGGGCCCCGGGGAGCTGTTTTTT.

V and J are TRBV18 and TRBJ2-2; D possibly corresponds to TRBD2 (6 bases). CDR3 length: 14 amino acids. The germline gives CDR1 KGHSH, CDR2 LQKENI. The V gene lost 5 bases and the J gene lost 6 bases, with 13 bases spanning the gap. CDR3 bases: TGTGCCAGCTCAACACTAGGGGAGGCCGGGGAGCTGTTTTTT. As protein: CASSTLGEAGELFF. The variable domain in full, completed from reference TRBV18 and TRBJ2-2, reads NAGVMQNPRHLVRRRGQEARLRCSPMKGHSHVYWYRQLPEEGLKFMVYLQKENIIDESGMPKERFSAEFPKEGPSILRIQQVVRGDSAAYFCASSTLGEAGELFFGEGSRLTVL.

This clone showed up just a few times. The chain uses TRBV11-2 and TRBJ1-6; 8 bases map to TRBD1. The V gene end was trimmed by 9 bases and the J gene end by 9 bases; junction bases not matched to a gene: 10. The germline CDR1 and CDR2 sequences are SGHAT and FQNNGV. The CDR3 contains 14 residues. CDR3 in amino acids: CASSRTGSFSPLHF. The CDR3 bases are TGTGCCAGTAGCCGGACAGGGAGTTTTTCACCCCTCCACTTT.

The rearrangement uses TRBV28 and TRBJ1-4, with TRBD1 matching 9 bases. V shed 6 bases, J shed 8 bases, and the junction held 7 bases outside the gene matches. CDR1 is MDHEN and CDR2 is SYDVKM in the germline V gene. The CDR3 is 14 residues long. CDR3 protein: CASRKQGAREKLFF. CDR3 coding DNA: TGTGCCAGCAGGAAACAGGGGGCACGGGAAAAACTGTTTTTT.

This chain uses TRBV20-1 with TRBJ2-1; D is unresolved. CDR3 length: 11 amino acids. Per germline, CDR1 DFQATT and CDR2 SNEGSKA (reference sequence). V was pared by 3 bases and J by 9 bases, with 9 bases between. The CDR3 DNA reads TGCAGTGCTAGTTCGGTCGCTGAGCAGTTCTTC. It yields the protein CSASSVAEQFF.

The chain links TRBV5-5 to TRBJ2-3, with TRBD2 identical over 7 bases. The CDR3 runs to 15 residues. After removal of 2 bases from V and 1 base from J, the junction contained 4 bases not matched to a gene. Germline CDR1 is SGHKS and CDR2 is YYEKEE (reference sequence). Written as DNA, the CDR3 is TGTGCCAGCAGCTTCGGCGGGGGAGGCACAGATACGCAGTATTTT. It specifies CASSFGGGGTDTQYF.

J is TRBJ1-2 and V is TRBV28; D call uncertain. Per the germline V gene, CDR1 is MDHEN and CDR2 is SYDVKM. This CDR3 contains 15 residues. Trimming stripped 3 bases from V and 1 base from J, with 12 bases between. The CDR3 here is CASSLLAGGNYGYTF. Written as DNA, the CDR3 is TGTGCCAGCAGTTTGCTCGCAGGAGGTAACTATGGCTACACCTTC.

The rearrangement links TRBV10-3 to TRBJ1-2; TRBD1 aligns across 7 bases. The CDR3 totals 16 residues. The V gene's germline CDR1 is ENHRY and CDR2 SYGVKD. The V gene end was trimmed by 4 bases and the J gene end by 0 bases; junction bases not matched to a gene: 8. The CDR3 coding sequence is TGTGCCATCAGTGGGGACAGAATGGGGACTAACTATGGCTACACCTTC. Translated, it gives CAISGDRMGTNYGYTF.

This clone came up once. The rearrangement uses TRBV7-8 and TRBJ2-2, with TRBD2 identical over 7 bases. Looked up from germline, CDR1 is SGHVS and CDR2 is FQNEAQ. The CDR3 consists of 18 residues. The V and J ends lost 0 bases and 1 base, in that order; junction bases with no gene match: 8. CDR3 sequence (DNA): TGTGCCAGCAGCTTAGCTCCTAGCGGCGGGCTGAACACCGGGGAGCTGTTTTTT. Amino acid sequence: CASSLAPSGGLNTGELFF. The entire variable domain, with the rest obtained from reference TRBV7-8 and TRBJ2-2, is as follows: GAGVSQSPRYKVAKRGQDVALRCDPISGHVSLFWYQQALGQGPEFLTYFQNEAQLDKSGLPSDRFFAERPEGSVSTLKIQRTQQEDSAVYLCASSLAPSGGLNTGELFFGEGSRLTVL.

The chain couples TRBV7-3 to TRBJ2-1; 9 bases align to TRBD2. After removal of 5 bases from V and 1 base from J, the junction contained 3 bases not matched to a gene. The germline gives CDR1 SGHTA, CDR2 FQGTGA. The CDR3 is 15 amino acids. The CDR3 DNA is TGTGCCAGCAGCCGTCTAGCGGGATCCTACAATGAGCAGTTCTTC. The encoded protein is CASSRLAGSYNEQFF.

The V call is TRBV18, the J call TRBJ1-4; D possibly corresponds to TRBD1 (6 bases). The germline V gene encodes CDR1 KGHSH and CDR2 LQKENI. Trimming took 3 bases from V and 0 from J, leaving 14 bases between them. CDR3 size: 17 residues. The CDR3 nucleotides read TGTGCCAGCTCACCTATGGCAGGGGAAGCAACTAATGAAAAACTGTTTTTT. This gives the protein CASSPMAGEATNEKLFF.

V and J are TRBV6-2 or TRBV6-3 and TRBJ2-3; no clear D gene. Germline V lookup: CDR1 MNHEY, CDR2 SVGEGT. V was cut by 5 bases and J by 2 bases, with 5 bases left in between. The CDR3 extends over 12 amino acids. For the CDR3, the DNA is TGTGCCAGCAGTATATCCACAGATACGCAGTATTTT. It yields the protein CASSISTDTQYF.

This clone has a handful of counts. The V gene is TRBV4-1, the J gene TRBJ1-2; TRBD1 matches 7 bases. The CDR3 has 15 residues. Looked up from germline, CDR1 is MGHRA and CDR2 is YSYEKL. Germline trimming cut 4 bases from V and 5 bases from J; bases unmatched to any gene: 10. CDR3: CASSPTGKLLYGYTF. The CDR3 region has the DNA TGCGCCAGCAGCCCGACAGGGAAGTTACTTTATGGCTACACCTTC.

The chain employs TRBV18 and TRBJ1-5; TRBD1 matches at 11 bases. This CDR3 is built from 17 residues. Germline V CDR1 and CDR2: KGHSH, LQKENI. The ends lost 0 bases at V and 7 bases at J; junction bases unmatched: 8. Here the CDR3 reads CASSPPGQGVLEQPQHF. The CDR3 nucleotides read TGTGCCAGCTCACCACCGGGACAGGGGGTACTTGAACAGCCCCAGCATTTT.

The chain is built from TRBV4-1 and TRBJ2-5; weak D call: TRBD1 (6 bases). Germline assignment: CDR1 MGHRA and CDR2 YSYEKL. The CDR3 spans 15 residues. The germline V and J ends were trimmed by 0 bases and 5 bases, with 13 bases remaining between them. The CDR3 coding sequence is TGCGCCAGCAGCCAAGAGGGGACACAGCGGGAGACCCAGTACTTC. Residues: CASSQEGTQRETQYF.

CDR3 amino acids: CASRGGGPRETQYF. CDR3 sequence (DNA): TGTGCCAGCCGAGGGGGAGGGCCTAGGGAGACCCAGTACTTC. The V call is TRBV6-5, the J call TRBJ2-5; D possibly corresponds to TRBD2 (7 bases). Trimming removed 8 bases from V and 5 bases from J, with 18 bases in between. Germline CDR1 and CDR2: MNHEY and SVGAGI. The CDR3 is made up of 14 amino acids.

The genes are TRBV6-5 and TRBJ1-2; D is possibly TRBD1 (5 bases). The germline V and J ends were trimmed by 5 bases and 7 bases, with 20 bases remaining between them. The CDR3 runs to 15 residues. Per the germline V gene, CDR1 is MNHEY and CDR2 is SVGAGI. The CDR3 sequence is CASSPPQGSFSGYTF. In nucleotides, the CDR3 is TGTGCCAGCAGTCCCCCTCAGGGATCCTTTTCTGGCTACACCTTC.

This clone showed up just a few times. This chain links TRBV10-3 with TRBJ2-7; D ambiguous. The CDR3 covers 13 residues. The germline V gene has CDR1 ENHRY and CDR2 SYGVKD. With 8 bases removed from V and 2 bases from J, the gap between germline ends came to 13 bases. The CDR3 here is CAIGADPTYEQYF. CDR3 coding DNA: TGTGCCATCGGAGCAGATCCCACCTACGAGCAGTACTTC.

This clone was seen just once. The chain uses TRBV13 and TRBJ2-1; 13 nucleotides agree with TRBD2. This CDR3 contains 16 residues. The ends lost 1 base at V and 12 bases at J; junction bases unmatched: 9. The germline CDR1 and CDR2 sequences are PRHDT and FYEKMQ (reference sequence). The CDR3 sequence: CASSLETSRTSGRQFF. The CDR3 nucleotides read TGTGCCAGCAGCTTAGAGACCTCCCGGACTAGCGGGAGGCAGTTCTTC.

V and J are TRBV10-3 and TRBJ2-7; D may be TRBD1 (5 bases). The germline CDR1 and CDR2 sequences are ENHRY and SYGVKD. This CDR3 comprises 16 residues. V was clipped by 3 bases and J by 6 bases, with 21 bases between them. The CDR3 DNA follows: TGTGCCATCAGTGATGTTAATGCAGGGTCGGCCGGCGAGCAGTACTTC. This sequence encodes CAISDVNAGSAGEQYF.

The chain uses TRBV6-5 and TRBJ2-7, with D possibly matching TRBD2 (7 bases). CDR3 length equals 15 residues. CDR1 is MNHEY, CDR2 SVGAGI, per germline. Trimming took off 2 bases at V and 1 base at J, with 12 bases between the two ends. The CDR3 loop is CASSYGRGLSYEQYF. For the CDR3, the DNA is TGTGCCAGCAGTTACGGGCGGGGGCTGTCCTACGAGCAGTACTTC.

This clone appeared once. The rearrangement links TRBV3-1 (or the pseudogene TRBV3-2) to TRBJ2-3; 9 bases align to TRBD1. The V gene end was trimmed by 9 bases and the J gene end by 8 bases; junction bases not matched to a gene: 12. This CDR3 region has 14 residues. The germline gives CDR1 LGHDT, CDR2 YNNKEL (reference sequence). CDR3 residues: CASRPTGGVGTQYF. The CDR3 DNA sequence: TGTGCCAGTAGACCGACAGGGGGAGTGGGTACGCAGTATTTT.

The chain combines TRBV2 with TRBJ1-1; D is perhaps TRBD1 (5 bases). V was clipped by 7 bases and J by 5 bases, with 20 bases between them. CDR3 length: 15 residues. Germline-derived CDR1 and CDR2 are SNHLY and FYNNEI. In nucleotides, the CDR3 is TGTGCCAGCATCGACCCCCCCGGGCGGGGGACTGAAGCTTTCTTT. It specifies CASIDPPGRGTEAFF.